This T cell receptor beta chain derives from a study of cytomegalovirus exposure and HLA in healthy donors. There are 13 residues in the CDR3. V was shortened by 4 bases and J by 9 bases, with 12 bases between the two germline ends. Germline CDR1 SGHVS, CDR2 FQNEAQ. General study findings and limits: CMV serostatus was the sole immune exposure information available. Presence/absence analyses took donor sequencing depth as roughly uniform.

Primers: 60 Vbeta forward and 13 Jbeta reverse. Original handling: Later analysis identified approximately 80 million unique TCR beta chains, roughly 11 million shared. The repertoire was sequenced with immunoSEQ multiplex PCR; TCRdb's copy has only in-frame clones and lacks some. V and J calls and clone size follow that table, whereas D and trimming were derived from the DNA. This table has some 65,000 clones, more than 75% appearing once. A word on this clone: Its antigen is still unknown.

Specimen: PBMCs. This sequence joins TRBV7-8 and TRBJ2-2; D is perhaps TRBD2 (5 bases). This TCR was sampled from a girl aged 5 to 17 in good health and CMV-seropositive. The CDR3 is CASSSGLYRELFF. DNA of the CDR3: TGTGCCAGCAGCTCCGGACTGTACCGGGAGCTGTTTTTT.